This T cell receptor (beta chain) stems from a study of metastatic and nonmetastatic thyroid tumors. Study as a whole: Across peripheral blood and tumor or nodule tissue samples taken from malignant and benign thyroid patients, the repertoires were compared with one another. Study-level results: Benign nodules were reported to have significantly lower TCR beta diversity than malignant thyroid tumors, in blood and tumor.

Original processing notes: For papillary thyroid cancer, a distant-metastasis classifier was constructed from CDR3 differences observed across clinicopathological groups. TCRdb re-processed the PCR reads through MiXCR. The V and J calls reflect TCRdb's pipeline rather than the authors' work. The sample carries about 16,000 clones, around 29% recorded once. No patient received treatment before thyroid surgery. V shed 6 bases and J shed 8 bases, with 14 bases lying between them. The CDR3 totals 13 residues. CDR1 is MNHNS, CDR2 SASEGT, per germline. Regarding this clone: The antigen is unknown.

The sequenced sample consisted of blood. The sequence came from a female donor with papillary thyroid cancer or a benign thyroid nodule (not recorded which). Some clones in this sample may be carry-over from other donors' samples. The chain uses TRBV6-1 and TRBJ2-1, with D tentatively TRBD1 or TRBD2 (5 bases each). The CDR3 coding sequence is TGTGCCAGCAGAGGGGACCCATGGGATGAGCAGTTCTTC. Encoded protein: CASRGDPWDEQFF.